The rows below give T cell receptor beta chains drawn from one sample of a study of blood T cell repertoires in COVID-19. The data were produced by immunoSEQ multiplex PCR, yet TCRdb's version contains in-frame clones alone and is incomplete. The profile shows roughly 70,000 clones, approximately 90% of them singletons. Specimen: peripheral blood. These receptors all stem from a woman aged 60-75 years with active COVID-19. Both conserved end residues are part of each CDR3. The D gene is left open where the match is weak. Some rows have no size entry. The others give once, few or many, or a class for an expanded clone.

>-|-|TRBJ2-7|TRBV5-1
TGCGCCAGCAGCGGGCCTTACGAGCAGTACTTC
CASSGPYEQYF
>few|-|TRBJ1-5|TRBV4-1
TGCGCCAGCAGCCAGATTACCGGGGATTTCCAGCCCCAGCATTTT
CASSQITGDFQPQHF
>-|TRBD2|TRBJ2-1|TRBV5-4
TGTGCCAGCAGCCGGACTAGCGGTAACAATGAGCAGTTCTTC
CASSRTSGNNEQFF
>-|TRBD1|TRBJ2-1|TRBV11-2
TGTGCCAGCAGCTTAGATTATTTCGGGACAGCATCCAATGAGCAGTTCTTC
CASSLDYFGTASNEQFF
>-|TRBD2|TRBJ2-3|TRBV10-1
TGCGCCAGCAGTGAATCTAGCGGGATCAGCACAGATACGCAGTATTTT
CASSESSGISTDTQYF
>once|-|TRBJ2-7|TRBV5-6
TGTGCCAGCAGCTTGAATAGTCCCTCCTACGAGCAGTACTTC
CASSLNSPSYEQYF
>-|-|TRBJ1-1|TRBV18
TGTGCCAGCTCACAGCCGGGGGACGGAGACACTGAAGCTTTCTTT
CASSQPGDGDTEAFF
>-|-|TRBJ1-5|TRBV7-2
TGTGCCAGCAGCCCCCGCTATGAACAGCCCCAGCATTTT
CASSPRYEQPQHF
>-|-|TRBJ2-7|TRBV28
TGTGCCAGCAGCACCTACGAGCAGTACTTC
CASSTYEQYF
>-|-|TRBJ2-7|TRBV4-1
TGCGCCAGCAGCCATATGGACCGGGTGGGGGGAGAGCAGTACTTC
CASSHMDRVGGEQYF
>-|TRBD1|TRBJ2-3|TRBV7-2
TGTGCCAGCAGCTTAGGTTTGACAGGGCCCGGGTATACGCAGTATTTT
CASSLGLTGPGYTQYF
>-|-|TRBJ2-7|TRBV21-1
TGTGCCAGCAGCAAACAGGGCAATCACGGCTACGAGCAGTACTTC
CASSKQGNHGYEQYF
>-|TRBD2|TRBJ2-7|TRBV10-2
TGCGCCAGCAGCCTGCGGGCGGGAGGGCCCAACGAGCAGTACTTC
CASSLRAGGPNEQYF
>-|-|TRBJ2-7|TRBV1
TGCACCAGCTCGCTCTCCGGGACAGGGATCTACGAGCAGTACTTC
CTSSLSGTGIYEQYF
>once|TRBD1|TRBJ2-7|TRBV5-1
TGCGCCAGCAGACAGGGACAGGGAGTAGTAATTAGCGAGCAGTACTTC
CASRQGQGVVISEQYF
>-|-|TRBJ2-7|TRBV5-1
TGCGCCAGCAGCTTGGGACAGGTTAACTACGAGCAGTACTTC
CASSLGQVNYEQYF
>-|TRBD2|TRBJ2-1|TRBV27
TGTGCCAGCAGTAACCCGGGTCTAGCGGGAGGATACAATGAGCAGTTCTTC
CASSNPGLAGGYNEQFF
>-|-|TRBJ2-7|TRBV2
TGTGCCAGCAAACAGGCAGACTCCTACGAGCAGTACTTC
CASKQADSYEQYF
>few|TRBD2|TRBJ2-1|TRBV24-1
TGTGCCACCAGTTCTTCAGCGGGGTACAAGGCCCGTGAGCAGTTCTTC
CATSSSAGYKAREQFF
>-|-|TRBJ1-2|TRBV14
TGTGCCAGCAGCCAAGGGTCGAGAAACTATGGCTACACCTTC
CASSQGSRNYGYTF
>-|-|TRBJ2-2|TRBV5-1
TGCGCCAGCAGCTTGGGATCAGCGGGCGGGGAGCTGTTTTTT
CASSLGSAGGELFF
>-|TRBD2|TRBJ2-1|TRBV2
TGTGCCAGCCATGGACTAGCGGGAAGCAATGAGCAGTTCTTC
CASHGLAGSNEQFF
>-|TRBD1|TRBJ2-1|TRBV30
TGTGCCTGGAGTGGGCTTGGGGACAGGGAGTTCTTC
CAWSGLGDREFF
>-|TRBD1|TRBJ1-3|TRBV19
TGTGCCAGTAGTAGACAGGGAGTCGGCTCTGGAAACACCATATATTTT
CASSRQGVGSGNTIYF
>-|-|TRBJ2-7|TRBV7-9
TGTGCCAGCAGCCTCACACTAGCCGGTGAGCAGTACTTC
CASSLTLAGEQYF
>-|TRBD1|TRBJ2-3|TRBV28
TGTGCCAGCAGAAACAGGGGAACAGATACGCAGTATTTT
CASRNRGTDTQYF
>-|-|TRBJ2-2|TRBV18
TGTGCCAGCTCACCACGGCTAGCCATTAACACCGGGGAGCTGTTTTTT
CASSPRLAINTGELFF